Following are 3 T cell receptor beta chains from one sample sequenced in a study of control samples from healthy donors and cancer patients. The table came from immunoSEQ multiplex PCR; TCRdb's copy has only in-frame clones and leaves some out. The sample has 100,000 to 150,000 clones, 75% to 95% seen once. The sample consisted of blood. Receptors were obtained from a man aged 18 to 29 in good health.

The chain couples TRBV15 to TRBJ1-2; 9 positions agree with TRBD1. This CDR3 contains 18 residues. V was pared by 5 bases and J by 0 bases, with 13 bases of the junction left unmatched. Germline assignment: CDR1 LNHNV and CDR2 YYDKDF (reference sequence). CDR3: CATSRDRVSAPPNYGYTF. The CDR3 bases are TGTGCCACCAGCCGGGACAGGGTTTCCGCGCCCCCTAACTATGGCTACACCTTC.

J is TRBJ1-6 and V is TRBV3-1 (or the pseudogene TRBV3-2); TRBD1 aligns across 8 bases. CDR1 is LGHDT and CDR2 is YNNKEL in the germline V gene (reference sequence). The ends lost 2 bases at V and 7 bases at J; junction bases unmatched: 4. CDR3 length equals 15 residues. The CDR3 DNA sequence: TGTGCCAGCAGCCAACGGGACAGGATAAATTCACCCCTCCACTTT. It specifies CASSQRDRINSPLHF.

The chain is built from TRBV4-3 and TRBJ2-1; 8 nucleotides line up with TRBD1. The V gene end was trimmed by 3 bases and the J gene end by 7 bases; junction bases not matched to a gene: 5. Looked up from germline, CDR1 is LGHNA and CDR2 is YSLEER. The CDR3 consists of 14 residues. CDR3 sequence: CASSHLTGGNEQFF. The CDR3 DNA is TGCGCCAGCAGCCATCTTACAGGGGGGAATGAGCAGTTCTTC.